This T cell receptor beta chain stems from a study of early T cells in non-severe SARS-CoV-2 infection. On the study more broadly: Sequencing targeted bulk RNA from unsorted whole blood, leaving chains unpaired. Study-wide results and caveats: Matching against VDJdb likely underestimated virus-specific expansions, favoring anti-spike CD8.

Tagging with unique molecular identifiers was applied to individual cDNA molecules. Using its own MiXCR run on the 5' RACE reads, TCRdb lists one record per CDR3 protein. The sample consists of approximately 30,000 distinct CDR3 sequences, less than 8.5% of them appearing once. In regard to this clonotype: As yet, its antigen is unknown.

V lost 3 bases and J lost 2, with 12 bases in between. Germline lookup yields CDR1 KGHSH and CDR2 LQKENI. The CDR3 consists of 15 residues. The source material was whole blood, sampled at baseline. The TCR comes from an adult who was a healthcare worker with PCR-confirmed SARS-CoV-2 infection or an uninfected control (not recorded which). This chain links TRBV18 with TRBJ2-3; the D gene is possibly TRBD1 (6 bases). This chain's CDR3 is CASSPGTSFTDTQYF. DNA for the CDR3: TGTGCCAGCTCACCTGGGACATCTTTCACAGATACGCAGTATTTT.